This T cell receptor (beta chain) was documented in a study of blood T cell repertoires in COVID-19. Study at large: Acute and convalescent COVID-19 specimens originated in the United States, Italy and Spain. The analysed material was cDNA or gDNA that came from T cells, B-cell-depleted T cells, or PBMCs.

In the original workflow: Reference gene primers were amplified, and this amplification served to estimate nucleated cell counts. Profiled with immunoSEQ multiplex PCR; TCRdb holds only in-frame clones, not every one. The DNA was the basis for D and trimming; V, J and clone size are from that table. Among about 160,000 clones listed, roughly 85% were seen once. Trimming stripped 1 base from V and 2 bases from J, with 16 bases between. Germline CDR1 and CDR2: LGHNA and YSLEER. The CDR3 covers 17 residues. The gene calls are TRBV4-3 and TRBJ2-3; D might be TRBD2 (7 bases). Specimen: peripheral blood. The sequence was obtained from a human donor with acute or convalescent COVID-19. The donor label of this sample is uncertain. The DNA of the CDR3 is TGCGCCAGCAGCCAAGCCCGGGGCGGGGGCCTCACAGATACGCAGTATTTT. It is translated as CASSQARGGGLTDTQYF.